The clone carrying this T cell receptor beta chain has ten or more counts. Its antigen remains unidentified. PBMCs stored at -80 C, numbering 2 million, were the origin of the unsorted libraries. This sample was included in a study of neurological immune-mediated disorders. Overall study results and limits: Among expanded clones, no CDR3 amino acid sequences were shared across subjects, a pattern suggesting private repertoires in all groups. Expansion of TCR clones was greatest in HTLV-1-associated myelopathy and smallest in multiple sclerosis, where it fell below that of healthy controls.

The authors produced cDNA by 5'RACE using 10-nucleotide random UMIs. TCRdb re-derived calls from the 5' RACE reads in MiXCR, one entry per CDR3 protein. The data show some 66,000 distinct CDR3 sequences, around 3.7% seen once. Sequencing input: PBMCs. The origin of this receptor is a man aged 40-50 years with multiple sclerosis.

The CDR3 loop reads CASSLGGLAGGMTDTQYF. CDR3 coding DNA: TGCGCCAGCAGCTTGGGAGGACTAGCGGGGGGAATGACAGATACGCAGTATTTT. The gene calls are TRBV5-1 and TRBJ2-3; 14 bases agree with TRBD2. The CDR3 is 18 amino acids. Germline loops: CDR1 SGHRS, CDR2 YFSETQ. V trimming: 0 bases; J trimming: 3 bases; junction bases outside the gene matches: 6.